The 3 T cell receptor beta chains given below trace back to one sample, sequenced in a study of shared T cell receptors in the human thymus. Only in-frame clones appear in the TCRdb table, and some are missing; sequencing was by immunoSEQ multiplex PCR. Among 720,000 or so clones listed, approximately 83% were seen once. These data also featured in a second study, about human thymus T cells.

Sequencing used thymocytes. The receptors stem from a girl under three years old with a congenital heart defect.

This clone came up a few times. V is TRBV7-9 and J is TRBJ2-3; 9 bases line up with TRBD2. Losses at the gene ends were 5 bases for V and 4 bases for J; bases not matched to a gene: 10. Germline V gene data show CDR1 as SEHNR and CDR2 as FQNEAQ (reference sequence). The CDR3 sequence is 16 residues long. CDR3 DNA: TGTGCCAGCAGCCCTCGGAGGACTAGCGCATCAGATACGCAGTATTTT. Protein sequence: CASSPRRTSASDTQYF.

The gene calls are TRBV6-6 and TRBJ1-2, with D perhaps TRBD1 (5 bases). The CDR3 is 14 amino acids. Germline loops: CDR1 MNHNY, CDR2 SVGAGI (reference sequence). V lost 6 bases and J lost 6, with 17 bases in between. The DNA for the CDR3 is TGTGCCAGCAGCCAGCTCAGGGATTTTCATGGCTACACCTTC. Encoded protein: CASSQLRDFHGYTF.

The chain links TRBV6-5 to TRBJ1-1; D is perhaps TRBD1 (6 bases). Germline V CDR1 and CDR2: MNHEY, SVGAGI. The length of the CDR3 is 13 residues. V lost 6 bases, J lost 1 base, and 9 bases lay in between. This CDR3 reads CASRPRGNTEAFF. In DNA form, the CDR3 reads TGTGCCAGCAGACCCAGGGGGAACACTGAAGCTTTCTTT.